This is a list of T cell receptor beta chains from one sample in a study of T cell responses to AZD1222 COVID-19 vaccine. Here immunoSEQ multiplex PCR was the method, and the copy in TCRdb shows in-frame clones only, minus some. Of more than 85,000 clones detected, 84% appear once; the ten largest clones hold 17%. This specimen consisted of peripheral blood, obtained on day 0 of AZD1222 vaccination. Receptors were obtained from an adult in good health. Each CDR3 is given with its conserved first and last residue. D genes are given only for firm matches. Clone size is not always given. Where it is, it says once, few, many or a class for expanded clones.

d_gene: .
j_gene: TRBJ2-3
abundance: .
v_gene: TRBV11-3
CDR3nt: TGTGCCAGCAGCTTAGGGGCGCGGCGCACAGATACGCAGTATTTT
CDR3aa: CASSLGARRTDTQYF

d_gene: .
j_gene: TRBJ1-2
abundance: .
v_gene: TRBV24-1
CDR3nt: TGTGCCACTGGACAGCAGGGCTACACCTTC
CDR3aa: CATGQQGYTF

d_gene: .
j_gene: TRBJ1-3
abundance: .
v_gene: TRBV27
CDR3nt: TGTGCCAGCATTTCGGGGACTGGAAACACCATATATTTT
CDR3aa: CASISGTGNTIYF

d_gene: TRBD2
j_gene: TRBJ2-1
abundance: .
v_gene: TRBV10-1
CDR3nt: TGCGCCAGCAGTGGCGAGCAGCGGGGATACAATGAGCAGTTCTTC
CDR3aa: CASSGEQRGYNEQFF

d_gene: .
j_gene: TRBJ1-2
abundance: .
v_gene: TRBV4-3
CDR3nt: TGCGCCAGCAGCCAAGGCATTAACTATGGCTACACCTTC
CDR3aa: CASSQGINYGYTF

d_gene: TRBD1
j_gene: TRBJ1-5
abundance: few
v_gene: TRBV5-8
CDR3nt: TGTGCCAGCAGCTTCACCGGGACAGGGGTTCAGCCCCAGCATTTT
CDR3aa: CASSFTGTGVQPQHF

d_gene: .
j_gene: TRBJ2-3
abundance: once
v_gene: TRBV7-9
CDR3nt: TGTGCCAGCAGCTGGGGGAGTGGGGGCACAGATACGCAGTATTTT
CDR3aa: CASSWGSGGTDTQYF

d_gene: .
j_gene: TRBJ1-2
abundance: .
v_gene: TRBV5-4
CDR3nt: TGTGCCAGCAGCTTGGGACTAAGGATCCAGGGCTACACCTTC
CDR3aa: CASSLGLRIQGYTF

d_gene: TRBD1
j_gene: TRBJ1-2
abundance: .
v_gene: TRBV18
CDR3nt: TGTGCCAGCTCACCACCTATCAGGGGGCACGGCTACACCTTC
CDR3aa: CASSPPIRGHGYTF

d_gene: .
j_gene: TRBJ1-1
abundance: .
v_gene: TRBV3-1/TRBV3-2
CDR3nt: TGTGCCAGCAGCCCCCTGACAGCGTCGAACACTGAAGCTTTCTTT
CDR3aa: CASSPLTASNTEAFF

d_gene: TRBD1
j_gene: TRBJ1-6
abundance: .
v_gene: TRBV6-5
CDR3nt: TGTGCCAGCAAGACAGGGAGCTCCTATAATTCACCCCTCCACTTT
CDR3aa: CASKTGSSYNSPLHF

d_gene: TRBD1
j_gene: TRBJ1-2
abundance: .
v_gene: TRBV5-1
CDR3nt: TGCGCCAGCAGCTTGGGAATTCCGGGACAGCCTAACTATGGCTACACCTTC
CDR3aa: CASSLGIPGQPNYGYTF

d_gene: .
j_gene: TRBJ1-2
abundance: .
v_gene: TRBV28
CDR3nt: TGTGCCAGCAGGGCCTATGGGGTCGGCTATGGCTACACCTTC
CDR3aa: CASRAYGVGYGYTF

d_gene: .
j_gene: TRBJ2-5
abundance: .
v_gene: TRBV7-2
CDR3nt: TGTGCCAGCAGCTTAGGAGGGTCAGCAGAGACCCAGTACTTC
CDR3aa: CASSLGGSAETQYF

d_gene: .
j_gene: TRBJ2-7
abundance: .
v_gene: TRBV9
CDR3nt: TGTGCCAGCAGCTTCCGGGACGCCGGGGCCTACGAGCAGTACTTC
CDR3aa: CASSFRDAGAYEQYF

d_gene: .
j_gene: TRBJ2-7
abundance: .
v_gene: TRBV5-1
CDR3nt: TGCGCCAGCAGCCCGGACAGTGGGGCCTACGAGCAGTACTTC
CDR3aa: CASSPDSGAYEQYF

d_gene: .
j_gene: TRBJ2-5
abundance: once
v_gene: TRBV6-2/TRBV6-3
CDR3nt: TGTGCCAGCAGTCCATCTCAAGAGACCCAGTACTTC
CDR3aa: CASSPSQETQYF

d_gene: TRBD1
j_gene: TRBJ1-1
abundance: .
v_gene: TRBV28
CDR3nt: TGTGCCAGCAGTTCAGGACAGGGGTCCTCTGAAGCTTTCTTT
CDR3aa: CASSSGQGSSEAFF

d_gene: TRBD2
j_gene: TRBJ2-1
abundance: .
v_gene: TRBV5-3
CDR3nt: TGTGCCAGAAGCGGACTAGCGGGGGGGCCCTCCAATGAGCAGTTCTTC
CDR3aa: CARSGLAGGPSNEQFF

d_gene: TRBD1
j_gene: TRBJ1-1
abundance: .
v_gene: TRBV18
CDR3nt: TGTGCCAGCTCACTAGGGGGCCGGGGAGGGAACACTGAAGCTTTCTTT
CDR3aa: CASSLGGRGGNTEAFF

d_gene: .
j_gene: TRBJ2-4
abundance: .
v_gene: TRBV7-6
CDR3nt: TGTGCCAGCAGCTTATACAGAAGCGCAGACATTCAGTACTTC
CDR3aa: CASSLYRSADIQYF

d_gene: .
j_gene: TRBJ2-1
abundance: .
v_gene: TRBV5-6
CDR3nt: TGTGCCAGCAGCCGGAGGCATGAGCAGTTCTTC
CDR3aa: CASSRRHEQFF

d_gene: TRBD1
j_gene: TRBJ1-1
abundance: .
v_gene: TRBV7-9
CDR3nt: TGTGCCAGCAGCTTAGGACAGGGGATGAACACTGAAGCTTTCTTT
CDR3aa: CASSLGQGMNTEAFF

d_gene: .
j_gene: TRBJ2-6
abundance: once
v_gene: TRBV5-4
CDR3nt: TGTGCCAGCAGCTTGTCCTCAGGGGCCAACGTCCTGACTTTC
CDR3aa: CASSLSSGANVLTF

d_gene: .
j_gene: TRBJ1-1
abundance: .
v_gene: TRBV9
CDR3nt: TGTGCCAGCAGCGCGGAGTTTGCATCTGAAGCTTTCTTT
CDR3aa: CASSAEFASEAFF

d_gene: .
j_gene: TRBJ1-2
abundance: .
v_gene: TRBV5-4
CDR3nt: TGTGCCAGCAGCTTCCCCTCCAGAAACTATGGCTACACCTTC
CDR3aa: CASSFPSRNYGYTF

d_gene: .
j_gene: TRBJ1-5
abundance: once
v_gene: TRBV23-1
CDR3nt: TGCGCCAGCAGTCAGGCAGGGTCGGGGAGCAATCAGCCCCAGCATTTT
CDR3aa: CASSQAGSGSNQPQHF

d_gene: TRBD2
j_gene: TRBJ2-7
abundance: .
v_gene: TRBV15
CDR3nt: TGTGCCACCAGCAAACGGACTAGCGGGAGTTACGAGCAGTACTTC
CDR3aa: CATSKRTSGSYEQYF

d_gene: .
j_gene: TRBJ2-7
abundance: .
v_gene: TRBV3-1/TRBV3-2
CDR3nt: TGTGCCAGCAGCCAAGCCTTTTCCGAGCAGTACTTC
CDR3aa: CASSQAFSEQYF

d_gene: TRBD1
j_gene: TRBJ1-1
abundance: .
v_gene: TRBV28
CDR3nt: TGTGCCAGCACCGAAGGGACAGTTAACACTGAAGCTTTCTTT
CDR3aa: CASTEGTVNTEAFF

d_gene: .
j_gene: TRBJ1-1
abundance: .
v_gene: TRBV29-1
CDR3nt: TGCAGCGTTTTTGTCAGTGGGACGAACACTGAAGCTTTCTTT
CDR3aa: CSVFVSGTNTEAFF

d_gene: .
j_gene: TRBJ2-3
abundance: .
v_gene: TRBV11-2
CDR3nt: TGTGCCAGCAGCGGCGGCAGGCCTAGCACAGATACGCAGTATTTT
CDR3aa: CASSGGRPSTDTQYF

d_gene: .
j_gene: TRBJ1-4
abundance: .
v_gene: TRBV5-1
CDR3nt: TGCGCCAGCAGCTTGGGGACTAATCATGAGGAAAAACTGTTTTTT
CDR3aa: CASSLGTNHEEKLFF

d_gene: TRBD1
j_gene: TRBJ2-4
abundance: .
v_gene: TRBV24-1
CDR3nt: TGTGCCACCAGTGATAGAGGACAGGGGGGGGACATTCAGTACTTC
CDR3aa: CATSDRGQGGDIQYF

d_gene: .
j_gene: TRBJ2-3
abundance: few
v_gene: TRBV9
CDR3nt: TGTGTATTCCTAGGGGGGCGAGGCACAGATACGCAGTATTTT
CDR3aa: CVFLGGRGTDTQYF

d_gene: .
j_gene: TRBJ1-1
abundance: once
v_gene: TRBV12-3/TRBV12-4
CDR3nt: TGTGCCAGCAGTTTGAGAATACAGGTTGAAGCTTTCTTT
CDR3aa: CASSLRIQVEAFF

d_gene: TRBD1
j_gene: TRBJ1-1
abundance: few
v_gene: TRBV28
CDR3nt: TGTGCCAGCAGTTTTATCTACAGGGGGGGGAACACTGAAGCTTTCTTT
CDR3aa: CASSFIYRGGNTEAFF

d_gene: TRBD1
j_gene: TRBJ1-2
abundance: .
v_gene: TRBV5-1
CDR3nt: TGCGCCAGCAGCTCAACAGGGGGCGCATTATATGGCTACACCTTC
CDR3aa: CASSSTGGALYGYTF

d_gene: .
j_gene: TRBJ1-6
abundance: .
v_gene: TRBV5-1
CDR3nt: TGCGCCAGCAGGAGTAACCAGGGGAATTCACCCCTCCACTTT
CDR3aa: CASRSNQGNSPLHF

d_gene: TRBD1
j_gene: TRBJ1-1
abundance: many
v_gene: TRBV18
CDR3nt: TGTGCCAGCTCACCAGGGACAGGGGGCACTGAAGCTTTCTTT
CDR3aa: CASSPGTGGTEAFF

d_gene: TRBD2
j_gene: TRBJ2-2
abundance: once
v_gene: TRBV4-1
CDR3nt: TGCGCCAGCAGCCAGTGGACTAGCGACGCCTCCAACACCGGGGAGCTGTTTTTT
CDR3aa: CASSQWTSDASNTGELFF

d_gene: TRBD1
j_gene: TRBJ2-1
abundance: .
v_gene: TRBV18
CDR3nt: TGTGCCAGCTCACCACTGGGACAGGGGGCCAATGAGCAGTTCTTC
CDR3aa: CASSPLGQGANEQFF

d_gene: .
j_gene: TRBJ2-1
abundance: .
v_gene: TRBV10-3
CDR3nt: TGTGCCATCAGCCTATTTTCTAGCGTCTCTGGGGATGAGCAGTTCTTC
CDR3aa: CAISLFSSVSGDEQFF

d_gene: TRBD1
j_gene: TRBJ2-1
abundance: .
v_gene: TRBV6-2/TRBV6-3
CDR3nt: TGTGCCAGCAGTTACTCAGGGGGCGCTTACAATGAGCAGTTCTTC
CDR3aa: CASSYSGGAYNEQFF

d_gene: .
j_gene: TRBJ2-2
abundance: .
v_gene: TRBV18
CDR3nt: TGTGCCAGCTCACCAATTAACACCGGGGAGCTGTTTTTT
CDR3aa: CASSPINTGELFF

d_gene: TRBD1
j_gene: TRBJ1-5
abundance: .
v_gene: TRBV6-5
CDR3nt: TGTGCCAGCAGCCCGCCAGGGGGAGGTCAGCCCCAGCATTTT
CDR3aa: CASSPPGGGQPQHF

d_gene: .
j_gene: TRBJ2-1
abundance: .
v_gene: TRBV5-4
CDR3nt: TGTGCCAGCAGCTTGGATGGACCGACGAGCTCCTACAATGAGCAGTTCTTC
CDR3aa: CASSLDGPTSSYNEQFF